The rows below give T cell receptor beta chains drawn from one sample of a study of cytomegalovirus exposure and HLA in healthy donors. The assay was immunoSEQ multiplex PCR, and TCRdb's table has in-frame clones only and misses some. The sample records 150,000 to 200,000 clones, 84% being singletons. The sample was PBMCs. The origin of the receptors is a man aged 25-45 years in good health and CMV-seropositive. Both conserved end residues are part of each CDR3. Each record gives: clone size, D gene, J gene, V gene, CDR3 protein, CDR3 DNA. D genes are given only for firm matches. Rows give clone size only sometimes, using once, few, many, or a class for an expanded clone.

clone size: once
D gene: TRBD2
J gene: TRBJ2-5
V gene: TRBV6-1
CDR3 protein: CASDWGGSQETQYF
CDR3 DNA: TGTGCCAGCGATTGGGGAGGGTCACAAGAGACCCAGTACTTC

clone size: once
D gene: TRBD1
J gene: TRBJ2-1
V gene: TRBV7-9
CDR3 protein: CAGDLTGGAWNEQFF
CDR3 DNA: TGTGCCGGAGATCTCACAGGGGGCGCTTGGAATGAGCAGTTCTTC

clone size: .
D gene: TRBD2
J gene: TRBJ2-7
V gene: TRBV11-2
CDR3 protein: CASSLELARDEQYF
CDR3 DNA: TGTGCCAGCAGCTTAGAACTAGCGAGGGACGAGCAGTACTTC

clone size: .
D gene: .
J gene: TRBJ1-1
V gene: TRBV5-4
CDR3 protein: CASTRVGTEAFF
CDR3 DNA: TGTGCCAGCACCCGAGTCGGCACTGAAGCTTTCTTT

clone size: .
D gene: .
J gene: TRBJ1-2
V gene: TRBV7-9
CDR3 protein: CASSLLPEGGYTF
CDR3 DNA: TGTGCCAGCAGCTTACTTCCGGAGGGAGGCTACACCTTC

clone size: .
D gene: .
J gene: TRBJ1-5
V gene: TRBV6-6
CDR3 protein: CASGKGGYSNQPQHF
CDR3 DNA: TGTGCCAGCGGAAAAGGGGGTTATAGCAATCAGCCCCAGCATTTT

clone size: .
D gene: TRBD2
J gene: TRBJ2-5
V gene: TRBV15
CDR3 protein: CATSSWSREETQYF
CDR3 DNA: TGTGCCACCAGCAGTTGGTCGCGGGAGGAGACCCAGTACTTC

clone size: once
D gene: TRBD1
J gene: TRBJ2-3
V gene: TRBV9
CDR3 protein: CASSVEGQGVVDTQYF
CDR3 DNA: TGTGCCAGCAGCGTAGAAGGACAGGGAGTCGTGGATACGCAGTATTTT

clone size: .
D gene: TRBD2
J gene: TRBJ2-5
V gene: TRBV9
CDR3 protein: CASSVEGPVGGLVYVQETQYF
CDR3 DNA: TGTGCCAGCAGCGTAGAAGGGCCGGTAGGGGGACTAGTTTATGTCCAAGAGACCCAGTACTTC

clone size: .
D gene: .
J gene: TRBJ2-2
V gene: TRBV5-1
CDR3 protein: CASPGPTGNGELFF
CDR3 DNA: TGCGCCAGTCCAGGCCCTACAGGGAATGGGGAGCTGTTTTTT

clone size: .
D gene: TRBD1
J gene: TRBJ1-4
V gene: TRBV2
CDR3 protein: CASSVETGGEKLFF
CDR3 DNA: TGTGCCAGCAGTGTAGAGACAGGGGGGGAAAAACTGTTTTTT

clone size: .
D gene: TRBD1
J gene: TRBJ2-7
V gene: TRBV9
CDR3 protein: CASSSTGLSYEQYF
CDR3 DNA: TGTGCCAGCAGCTCGACAGGGCTCTCCTACGAGCAGTACTTC

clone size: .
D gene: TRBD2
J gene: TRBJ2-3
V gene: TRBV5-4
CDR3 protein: CASSKLAGGSTDTQYF
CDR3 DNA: TGTGCCAGCAGCAAGCTAGCGGGAGGGAGCACAGATACGCAGTATTTT

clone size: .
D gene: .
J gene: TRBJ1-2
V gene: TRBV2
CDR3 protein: CASRDRHGVNYGYTF
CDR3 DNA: TGTGCCAGCAGGGACAGACATGGGGTAAACTATGGCTACACCTTC

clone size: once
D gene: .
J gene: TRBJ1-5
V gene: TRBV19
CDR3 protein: CASSDQGSYGNQPQHF
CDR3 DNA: TGTGCCAGTAGTGATCAAGGGAGTTACGGCAATCAGCCCCAGCATTTT

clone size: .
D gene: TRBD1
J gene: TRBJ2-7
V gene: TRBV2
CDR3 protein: CAASFLGQVVNF
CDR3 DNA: TGTGCCGCCTCCTTTTTGGGACAGGTCGTGAACTTC

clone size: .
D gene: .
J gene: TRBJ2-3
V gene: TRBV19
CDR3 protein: CASRERSDTQYF
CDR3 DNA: TGTGCCAGTAGGGAGAGGTCAGATACGCAGTATTTT

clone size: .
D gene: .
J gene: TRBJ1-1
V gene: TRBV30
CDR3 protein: CAWSGQGMTEAFF
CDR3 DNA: TGTGCCTGGAGTGGTCAGGGGATGACTGAAGCTTTCTTT

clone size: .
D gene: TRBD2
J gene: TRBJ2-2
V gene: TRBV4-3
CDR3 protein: CASSQDPGLAGLNTGELFF
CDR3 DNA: TGCGCCAGCAGCCAAGATCCCGGCCTAGCGGGGTTGAACACCGGGGAGCTGTTTTTT

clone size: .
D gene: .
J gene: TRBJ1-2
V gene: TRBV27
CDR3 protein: CASSLSQSANYGYTF
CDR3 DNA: TGTGCCAGCAGTTTATCTCAGTCCGCTAACTATGGCTACACCTTC

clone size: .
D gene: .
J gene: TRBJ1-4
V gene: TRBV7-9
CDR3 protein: CASSLGHRDILNEKLFF
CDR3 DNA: TGTGCCAGCAGCTTAGGGCACCGGGACATTCTTAATGAAAAACTGTTTTTT

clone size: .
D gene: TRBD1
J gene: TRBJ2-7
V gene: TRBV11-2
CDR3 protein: CASTLSGTVFYEQYF
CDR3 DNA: TGTGCCAGCACCCTAAGTGGGACAGTCTTTTACGAGCAGTACTTC

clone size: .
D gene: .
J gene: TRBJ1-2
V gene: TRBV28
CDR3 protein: CASSLSLPGFRGYTF
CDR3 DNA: TGTGCCAGCAGTTTATCTCTCCCGGGGTTTCGGGGCTACACCTTC

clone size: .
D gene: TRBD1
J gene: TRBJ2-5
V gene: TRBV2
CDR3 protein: CASSLRTGGRETQYF
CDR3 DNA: TGTGCCAGCAGTTTACGGACAGGGGGGAGGGAGACCCAGTACTTC

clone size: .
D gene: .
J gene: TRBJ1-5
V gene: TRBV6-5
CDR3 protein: CASSYRGNQPQHF
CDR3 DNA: TGTGCCAGCAGTTATCGGGGCAATCAGCCCCAGCATTTT

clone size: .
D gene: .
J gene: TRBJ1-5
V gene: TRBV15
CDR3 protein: CATSRDLGVGNQPQHF
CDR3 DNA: TGTGCCACCAGCAGAGATTTGGGAGTTGGGAATCAGCCCCAGCATTTT

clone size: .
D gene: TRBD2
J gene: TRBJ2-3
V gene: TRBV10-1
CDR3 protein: CASRDGTSGSTDTQYF
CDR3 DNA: TGCGCCAGCAGGGACGGGACTAGCGGTAGCACAGATACGCAGTATTTT

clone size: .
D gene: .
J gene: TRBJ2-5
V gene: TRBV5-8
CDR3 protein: CASSSSPQGTQYF
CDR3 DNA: TGTGCCAGCAGTTCAAGCCCCCAGGGGACCCAGTACTTC

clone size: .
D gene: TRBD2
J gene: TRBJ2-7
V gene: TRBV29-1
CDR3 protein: CSVSTSAHLEQYF
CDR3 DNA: TGCAGCGTTTCGACTAGCGCCCACCTCGAGCAGTACTTC

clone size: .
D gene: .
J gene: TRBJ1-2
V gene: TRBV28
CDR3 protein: CASSPAGRANYGYTF
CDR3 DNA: TGTGCCAGCAGTCCCGCGGGGAGGGCGAACTATGGCTACACCTTC

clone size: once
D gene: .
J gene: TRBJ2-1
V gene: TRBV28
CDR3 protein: CASSLGGDNVQFF
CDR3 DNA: TGTGCCAGCAGTTTAGGCGGAGATAATGTGCAGTTCTTC

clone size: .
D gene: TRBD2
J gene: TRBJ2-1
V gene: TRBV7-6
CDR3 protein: CASTLGLAGTGEQFF
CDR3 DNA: TGTGCCAGCACCCTGGGACTAGCGGGAACGGGTGAGCAGTTCTTC

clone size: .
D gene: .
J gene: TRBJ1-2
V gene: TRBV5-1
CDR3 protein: CASSLNFNYGYTF
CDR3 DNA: TGCGCCAGCAGCTTGAACTTTAACTATGGCTACACCTTC

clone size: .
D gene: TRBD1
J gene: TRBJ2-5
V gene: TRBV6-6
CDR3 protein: CASSSPSGTGETQYF
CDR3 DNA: TGTGCCAGCAGTTCCCCGAGCGGGACAGGGGAGACCCAGTACTTC

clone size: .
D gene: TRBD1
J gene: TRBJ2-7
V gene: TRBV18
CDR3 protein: CASSRSGTGKYEQYF
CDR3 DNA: TGTGCCAGCTCAAGATCCGGGACAGGTAAATACGAGCAGTACTTC

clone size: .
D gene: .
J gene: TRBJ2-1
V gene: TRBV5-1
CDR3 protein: CASSFRNEQFF
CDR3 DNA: TGCGCCAGCAGCTTCCGCAATGAGCAGTTCTTC

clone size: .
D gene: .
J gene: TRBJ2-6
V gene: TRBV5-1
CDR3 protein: CASSLSLAVPLGGANVLTF
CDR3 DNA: TGCGCCAGCAGCTTGAGTTTAGCGGTTCCTCTAGGGGGGGCCAACGTCCTGACTTTC

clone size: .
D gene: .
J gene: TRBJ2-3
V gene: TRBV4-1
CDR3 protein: CASSQPTSSDTQYF
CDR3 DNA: TGCGCCAGCAGCCAGCCCACTAGCTCGGATACGCAGTATTTT

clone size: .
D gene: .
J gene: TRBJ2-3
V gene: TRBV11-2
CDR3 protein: CASSLASGTDTQYF
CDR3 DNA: TGTGCCAGCAGCTTAGCTAGTGGCACAGATACGCAGTATTTT

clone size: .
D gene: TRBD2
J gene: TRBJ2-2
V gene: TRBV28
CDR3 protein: CASSLALAGTGELFF
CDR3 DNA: TGTGCCAGCAGTTTAGCCCTAGCGGGCACCGGGGAGCTGTTTTTT

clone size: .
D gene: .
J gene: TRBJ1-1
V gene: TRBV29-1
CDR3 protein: CSVESGGATEAFF
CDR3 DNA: TGCAGCGTTGAATCCGGGGGGGCCACTGAAGCTTTCTTT

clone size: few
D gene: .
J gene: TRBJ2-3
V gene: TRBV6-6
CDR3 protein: CASSYSIGGDTQYF
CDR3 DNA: TGTGCCAGCAGTTACTCCATAGGGGGAGATACGCAGTATTTT

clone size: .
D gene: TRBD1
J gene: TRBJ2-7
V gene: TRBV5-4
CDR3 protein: CASSLQGVYEQYF
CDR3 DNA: TGTGCCAGCAGCTTACAGGGGGTCTACGAGCAGTACTTC

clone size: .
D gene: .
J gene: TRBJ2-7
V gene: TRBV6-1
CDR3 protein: CASSDRQVNYEQYF
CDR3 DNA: TGTGCCAGCAGTGATAGACAGGTCAACTACGAGCAGTACTTC

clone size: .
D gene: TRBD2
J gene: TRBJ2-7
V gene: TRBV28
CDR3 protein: CASSSELAGDPSYEQYF
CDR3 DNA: TGTGCCAGCAGTTCAGAGTTAGCGGGGGATCCCTCCTACGAGCAGTACTTC

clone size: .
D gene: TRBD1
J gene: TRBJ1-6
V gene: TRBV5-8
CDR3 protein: CASSLEDRLSPLHF
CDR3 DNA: TGTGCCAGCAGCTTGGAGGACAGGCTGTCACCCCTCCACTTT

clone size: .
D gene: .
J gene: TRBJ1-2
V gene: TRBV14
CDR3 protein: CASSPPRGTDGYTF
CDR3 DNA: TGTGCCAGCAGCCCTCCGCGGGGCACTGATGGCTACACCTTC

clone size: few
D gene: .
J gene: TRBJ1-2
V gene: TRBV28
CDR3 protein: CASRLQNYGYTF
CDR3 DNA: TGTGCCAGCAGACTACAAAACTATGGCTACACCTTC

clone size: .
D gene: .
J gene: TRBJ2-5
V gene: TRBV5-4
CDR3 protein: CASSSPVGGQETQYF
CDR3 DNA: TGTGCCAGCAGCTCCCCTGTAGGGGGCCAAGAGACCCAGTACTTC

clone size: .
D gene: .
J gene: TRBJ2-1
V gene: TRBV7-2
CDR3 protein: CASSSRTDNEQFF
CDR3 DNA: TGTGCCAGCAGCTCCCGGACTGACAATGAGCAGTTCTTC

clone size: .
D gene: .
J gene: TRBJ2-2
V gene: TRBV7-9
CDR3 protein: CASSLGIATTGELFF
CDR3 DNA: TGTGCCAGCAGCTTAGGAATAGCTACGACCGGGGAGCTGTTTTTT

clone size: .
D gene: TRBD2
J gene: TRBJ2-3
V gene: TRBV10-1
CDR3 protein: CASSDPLAGGPDTQYF
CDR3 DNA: TGCGCCAGCAGTGATCCCCTAGCGGGAGGTCCCGATACGCAGTATTTT

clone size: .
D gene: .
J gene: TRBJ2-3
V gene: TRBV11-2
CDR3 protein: CASSLAGADTQYF
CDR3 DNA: TGTGCCAGCAGCTTAGCGGGAGCAGATACGCAGTATTTT

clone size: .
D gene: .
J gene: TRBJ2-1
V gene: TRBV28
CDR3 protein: CASSPHGIRAAYNEQFF
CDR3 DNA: TGTGCCAGCAGTCCCCATGGGATAAGAGCGGCGTACAATGAGCAGTTCTTC

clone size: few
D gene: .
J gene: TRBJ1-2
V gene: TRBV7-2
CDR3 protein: CASSLDGRGRGGYGYTF
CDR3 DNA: TGTGCCAGCAGCTTAGACGGTAGAGGGAGGGGCGGCTATGGCTACACCTTC

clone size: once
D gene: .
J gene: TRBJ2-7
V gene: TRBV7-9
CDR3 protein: CASSSPEGRSVSYEQYF
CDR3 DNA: TGTGCCAGCAGCTCACCCGAGGGCCGAAGCGTCTCCTACGAGCAGTACTTC

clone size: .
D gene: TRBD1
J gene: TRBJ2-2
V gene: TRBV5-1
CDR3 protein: CASSFGTDTGELFF
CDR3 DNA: TGCGCCAGCAGTTTTGGGACAGACACCGGGGAGCTGTTTTTT

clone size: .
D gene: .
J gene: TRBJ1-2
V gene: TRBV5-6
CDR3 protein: CASAIGFYGYTF
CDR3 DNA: TGTGCCAGCGCCATCGGGTTCTATGGCTACACCTTC